These 30 T cell receptor beta chains share one sample of origin, sequenced in a study of T cells after yellow fever vaccination. TCRdb fed the 5' RACE reads into MiXCR, producing one record per CDR3 protein. The data contain roughly 330,000 distinct CDR3 sequences, around 3.9% of them singletons. This sample comprised PBMCs, obtained 5 days after the yellow fever booster vaccination. Receptor source: a man younger than 35 who received the YFV17D yellow fever vaccine.

The J gene is TRBJ2-5, the V gene TRBV7-7, with D perhaps TRBD2 (6 bases). V was clipped by 1 base and J by 7 bases, with 16 bases between them. The CDR3 length is 15 residues. The germline V gene has CDR1 SSHAT and CDR2 FNYEAQ (reference sequence). The CDR3 protein is CASSLGSGRGSTQYF. In DNA, the CDR3 is TGTGCCAGCAGCTTAGGGTCGGGGCGGGGATCGACCCAGTACTTC.

In this sample, this clonotype turned up many times. CDR3 bases: TGCAGTGCCGGACTAGCGGGGGGGCCAAATGAGCAGTTCTTC. Protein: CSAGLAGGPNEQFF. The chain combines TRBV20-1 with TRBJ2-1; 15 bases are shared with TRBD2. The length of the CDR3 is 14 residues. The J segment lost 7 bases and the V segment lost 6 bases, leaving 4 bases of the junction unmatched. In germline, CDR1 is DFQATT, CDR2 SNEGSKA (reference sequence).

This clonotype was counted ten times or more. The genes are TRBV12-3 or TRBV12-4 and TRBJ2-3; D unresolved. The length of the CDR3 is 14 residues. Trimming shortened V by 11 bases and J by 3 bases, and 18 bases separated the two germline ends. CDR3 sequence (DNA): TGTGCCCTCACAAGGGTTTCTTTGACAGATACGCAGTATTTT. Translated: CALTRVSLTDTQYF.

This clonotype has a count of ten or more. The chain has TRBV6-5 and TRBJ1-1; D is unclear. CDR3 length: 11 amino acids. Germline loops: CDR1 MNHEY, CDR2 SVGAGI. Trimming removed 8 bases at V and 7 bases at J, with 11 bases between. CDR3: CASGFGIEAFF. In DNA form, the CDR3 reads TGTGCCAGCGGGTTTGGTATTGAAGCTTTCTTT.

At least ten counts were recorded for this clonotype. This chain links TRBV5-1 with TRBJ2-1; 8 bases fit TRBD1. The CDR3 sequence is 15 residues long. Germline CDR1 is SGHRS and CDR2 is YFSETQ. V lost 0 bases and J lost 5; bases outside the gene matches: 4. The CDR3 is CASSLAGGVNNEQFF. DNA of the CDR3: TGCGCCAGCAGCTTGGCAGGGGGCGTTAACAATGAGCAGTTCTTC.

This clonotype was detected only a few times. The chain employs TRBV7-2 and TRBJ2-1; D may correspond to TRBD1 or TRBD2 (5 bases each). Germline V gene lookup returns CDR1 SGHTA and CDR2 FQGNSA. The V gene lost 5 bases and the J gene lost 5 bases, with 16 bases spanning the gap. The CDR3 totals 15 residues. CDR3 amino acids: CASSRTRDVNNEQFF. For the CDR3, the DNA is TGTGCCAGCAGCCGAACCCGGGACGTAAACAATGAGCAGTTCTTC.

Ten or more counts support this clonotype. The rearrangement links TRBV7-9 to TRBJ2-5; 8 nucleotides match TRBD1. Germline assignment: CDR1 SEHNR and CDR2 FQNEAQ (reference sequence). This CDR3 region has 13 residues. The trim removed 5 bases at V and 5 bases at J, leaving 4 bases unmatched. The CDR3 DNA sequence: TGTGCCAGCAGCCGGACAGGGCTCGAGACCCAGTACTTC. It encodes CASSRTGLETQYF.

This clonotype was detected ten times or more. The J gene is TRBJ2-5, the V gene TRBV5-1; 16 bases align to TRBD2. Looked up from germline, CDR1 is SGHRS and CDR2 is YFSETQ. V lost 4 bases, J lost 5 bases, and 11 bases stayed unmatched. The CDR3 runs to 18 residues. The CDR3 coding sequence is TGCGCCAGCAGCCACGACGGGACTAGCGGGGGGGTACTCGAGACCCAGTACTTC. This translates into CASSHDGTSGGVLETQYF. The entire variable domain, with the rest obtained from reference TRBV5-1 and TRBJ2-5, is as follows: KAGVTQTPRYLIKTRGQQVTLSCSPISGHRSVSWYQQTPGQGLQFLFEYFSETQRNKGNFPGRFSGRQFSNSRSEMNVSTLELGDSALYLCASSHDGTSGGVLETQYFGPGTRLLVL.

This clonotype turned up a few times. V is TRBV12-3 or TRBV12-4 and J is TRBJ2-1, with 11 bases aligning to TRBD2. The CDR3 sequence is 15 residues long. Trimming removed 6 bases from V and 4 bases from J; junction bases left unmatched: 5. As DNA, the CDR3 is TGTGCCAGCAGAAAGACTAGCGGGGCTTACAATGAGCAGTTCTTC. Translation: CASRKTSGAYNEQFF.

The genes are TRBV5-6 and TRBJ2-7, with 7 bases aligning to TRBD1. V lost 6 bases, J lost 4 bases, and 10 bases stayed unmatched. The CDR3 consists of 14 residues. Per germline, CDR1 SGHDT and CDR2 YYEEEE. The CDR3 is CASTIPGQTYEQYF. The CDR3 nucleotides read TGTGCCAGCACGATACCGGGACAGACTTACGAGCAGTACTTC. The variable domain in full, completed from reference TRBV5-6 and TRBJ2-7, reads DAGVTQSPTHLIKTRGQQVTLRCSPKSGHDTVSWYQQALGQGPQFIFQYYEEEERQRGNFPDRFSGHQFPNYSSELNVNALLLGDSALYLCASTIPGQTYEQYFGPGTRLTVT.

This clonotype came up a few times. This chain's CDR3 is CASSFTTDPISGANVLTF. CDR3 DNA sequence: TGCGCCAGCAGCTTCACGACAGACCCAATCTCTGGGGCCAACGTCCTGACTTTC. V gene TRBV5-1 combines with J gene TRBJ2-6, with D maybe TRBD1 (5 bases). CDR1 SGHRS and CDR2 YFSETQ come from the germline V gene. The V and J ends lost 2 bases and 0 bases respectively, with 15 bases between them. This CDR3 is 18 amino acids long. The entire variable domain, with the rest obtained from reference TRBV5-1 and TRBJ2-6, is as follows: KAGVTQTPRYLIKTRGQQVTLSCSPISGHRSVSWYQQTPGQGLQFLFEYFSETQRNKGNFPGRFSGRQFSNSRSEMNVSTLELGDSALYLCASSFTTDPISGANVLTFGAGSRLTVL.

The chain has TRBV29-1 and TRBJ2-2, with TRBD1 identical over 11 bases. V shed 6 bases and J 4 bases; nucleotides not matched to a gene: 4. Germline-derived CDR1 and CDR2 are SQVTM and ANQGSEA. This CDR3 is 14 amino acids long. The CDR3 nucleotides read TGCAGCGTAGCGGACAGGGGGCGCACCGGGGAGCTGTTTTTT. It translates to CSVADRGRTGELFF.

This clonotype has a single count. This chain links TRBV5-6 with TRBJ1-6; 7 bases map to TRBD1. With 2 bases clipped from V and 7 bases from J, the junction kept 6 bases outside the gene matches. CDR3 length equals 15 residues. Germline CDR1 SGHDT, CDR2 YYEEEE. CDR3: CASSFFDRDNSPLHF. DNA for the CDR3: TGTGCCAGCAGCTTCTTTGACAGGGACAATTCACCCCTCCACTTT.

V usage is TRBV6-6 and J usage is TRBJ1-1, with D tentatively TRBD1 (5 bases). The CDR3 consists of 15 residues. The V gene lost 2 bases and the J gene lost 4 bases, with 14 bases spanning the gap. The germline V gene encodes CDR1 MNHNY and CDR2 SVGAGI (reference sequence). This CDR3 reads CASSYRGGLITEAFF. In nucleotides, the CDR3 is TGTGCCAGCAGTTACAGGGGTGGCTTGATCACTGAAGCTTTCTTT.

The chain uses TRBV7-9 and TRBJ2-1; 10 nucleotides line up with TRBD2. This CDR3 comprises 16 residues. V lost 2 bases to trimming and J lost 10 bases; unmatched junction nucleotides: 11. Germline V gives CDR1 SEHNR, CDR2 FQNEAQ (reference sequence). The CDR3 DNA reads TGTGCCAGCAGCTTACCTGCTCCGGTAGCGGGGGGAGAGCAGTTCTTC. It is translated as CASSLPAPVAGGEQFF.

This clonotype was seen a few times. The J gene is TRBJ1-1, the V gene TRBV11-2; D perhaps matches TRBD1 (5 bases). Germline V gene lookup returns CDR1 SGHAT and CDR2 FQNNGV. This CDR3 contains 18 residues. Trimming removed 0 bases at V and 5 bases at J, with 22 bases between. CDR3 in amino acids: CASSLDWSLGGLETEAFF. DNA for the CDR3: TGTGCCAGCAGCTTAGACTGGTCTCTGGGGGGGTTGGAGACTGAAGCTTTCTTT.

In its sample, this clonotype was seen a few times. The CDR3 sequence: CASSTPGTGGGEQYF. The DNA of the CDR3 is TGTGCCAGCAGCACCCCCGGGACAGGGGGAGGCGAGCAGTACTTC. The chain joins TRBV7-6 to TRBJ2-7, with TRBD1 identical over 11 bases. This CDR3 contains 15 residues. Trimming cost V 5 bases and J 6 bases; bases outside gene matches: 9. Germline V gene data show CDR1 as SGHVS and CDR2 as FNYEAQ.

This clonotype was found many times. V and J are TRBV5-1 and TRBJ2-1, with D possibly being TRBD2 (6 bases). Trimming cost V 0 bases and J 6 bases, with 10 bases left between them. The CDR3 totals 14 residues. Per the germline V gene, CDR1 is SGHRS and CDR2 is YFSETQ. The DNA for the CDR3 is TGCGCCAGCAGCTTGGCCGGGAGAGTCAATGAGCAGTTCTTC. It encodes CASSLAGRVNEQFF.

This clonotype was counted at least ten times. The V and J genes are TRBV4-1 and TRBJ2-7, with no clear D. The CDR3 is 14 residues long. Trimming removed 0 bases at V and 5 bases at J, with 11 bases between. Germline V lookup: CDR1 MGHRA, CDR2 YSYEKL. CDR3 amino acids: CASSQDGVSDEQYF. In nucleotides, the CDR3 is TGCGCCAGCAGCCAAGATGGGGTTTCCGACGAGCAGTACTTC.

This clonotype has at least ten counts. The V gene is TRBV20-1, the J gene TRBJ2-5; D gene ambiguous. This CDR3 region has 12 residues. V shed 7 bases and J shed 3 bases, with 12 bases lying between them. CDR1 and CDR2 (germline): DFQATT, SNEGSKA (reference sequence). The CDR3 DNA reads TGCAGTGTGTGCAGCATAGAAGAGACCCAGTACTTC. This sequence encodes CSVCSIEETQYF.

Regarding this clonotype: A much larger clone differs from this one at a single base, so this may be a read error. The chain is built from TRBV7-2 and TRBJ2-3; 7 nucleotides agree with TRBD2. Germline V lookup: CDR1 SGHTA, CDR2 FQGNSA. Germline trimming cut 5 bases from V and 7 bases from J; bases unmatched to any gene: 15. The CDR3 runs to 16 residues. The CDR3 spells CASSPRWGWGGYTQYF. For the CDR3, the DNA is TGTGCCAGCAGCCCCCGGTGGGGGTGGGGGGGATATACGCAGTATTTT.

This clonotype was detected only a few times. CDR3 loop: CATRDTLQYV. In DNA form, the CDR3 reads TGCGCCACCCGGGACACCCTCCAGTACGTC. The chain links TRBV23-1 to TRBJ2-7, with D possibly being TRBD1 (6 bases). TRBV23-1 is sorted into the ORF group, with uncertain function. V lost 10 bases, J lost 10 bases, and 14 bases lay in between. The CDR3 is 10 amino acids.

In this sample, this clonotype turned up a few times. The chain couples TRBV18 to TRBJ2-7, with D possibly TRBD1 on 6 matching bases. The CDR3 is 14 amino acids. CDR1 and CDR2 (germline): KGHSH, LQKENI. Trimming stripped 6 bases from V and 3 bases from J, with 15 bases between. The DNA of the CDR3 is TGTGCCAGCTCCCGGGAAGGACAGTTCTACGAGCAGTACGTC. Translated: CASSREGQFYEQYV.

CDR3 in amino acids: CASSHDSERKTQYF. The CDR3 nucleotides read TGTGCCAGCAGCCACGACAGTGAAAGAAAGACCCAGTACTTC. This chain joins TRBV3-1 and TRBJ2-5; a weak D match, TRBD1 (5 bases). The CDR3 spans 14 residues. Germline-derived CDR1 and CDR2 are LGHDT and YNNKEL (reference sequence). V was cut by 3 bases and J by 6 bases, with 14 bases left in between.

J is TRBJ1-2 and V is TRBV20-1, with D possibly matching TRBD1 (6 bases). In germline, CDR1 is DFQATT, CDR2 SNEGSKA (reference sequence). V was cut by 4 bases and J by 8 bases, with 17 bases left in between. The CDR3 runs 13 residues. The CDR3 loop is CSAKPGQFKGYTF. CDR3 bases: TGCAGTGCTAAACCCGGACAGTTTAAGGGCTACACCTTC.

The rearrangement links TRBV20-1 to TRBJ2-5; 7 nucleotides align to TRBD2. Unmatched junction bases numbered 12, after V lost 4 bases and J lost 7 bases. The germline V gene has CDR1 DFQATT and CDR2 SNEGSKA (reference sequence). CDR3 size: 14 residues. The CDR3 protein is CSATRSAGDWTQYF. The CDR3 DNA follows: TGCAGTGCTACCCGGTCGGCGGGGGACTGGACCCAGTACTTC.

This clonotype occurred a few times. This chain links TRBV7-8 with TRBJ2-1; TRBD2 matches at 14 bases. J gave up 6 bases and V 5 bases, and 6 bases lay outside the gene matches. The CDR3 length is 16 residues. Looked up from germline, CDR1 is SGHVS and CDR2 is FQNEAQ. CDR3 protein: CASSAWTSGGLNEQFF. CDR3 nucleotides: TGTGCCAGCAGCGCCTGGACTAGCGGGGGGCTCAATGAGCAGTTCTTC.

This clonotype was recorded at least ten times. The chain uses TRBV7-2 and TRBJ2-3; D not resolved. V gave up 0 bases and J gave up 5 bases, with 6 bases separating them. The V gene's germline CDR1 is SGHTA and CDR2 FQGNSA. The CDR3 is 13 amino acids. CDR3 bases: TGTGCCAGCAGCTTAGCTAGCTTAGATACGCAGTATTTT. Protein product: CASSLASLDTQYF.

This clonotype has a handful of counts. V gene TRBV28 combines with J gene TRBJ2-1, with 8 positions matching TRBD1. This CDR3 is built from 15 residues. Unmatched junction bases numbered 3, after V lost 3 bases and J lost 2 bases. CDR1 is MDHEN and CDR2 is SYDVKM in the germline V gene. Here the CDR3 reads CASSLRQGPYNEQFF. The DNA for the CDR3 is TGTGCCAGCAGTTTGCGACAGGGGCCCTACAATGAGCAGTTCTTC.

This clonotype was seen only a few times. The J gene is TRBJ2-1, the V gene TRBV5-1; D is possibly TRBD1 or TRBD2 (5 bases each). The V gene's germline CDR1 is SGHRS and CDR2 YFSETQ. CDR3 length equals 13 residues. V lost 6 bases and J 8 bases, leaving 15 bases between the germline ends. The CDR3: CASTPWGSHEQFF. In DNA form, the CDR3 reads TGCGCCAGCACCCCGTGGGGGTCTCATGAGCAGTTCTTC.